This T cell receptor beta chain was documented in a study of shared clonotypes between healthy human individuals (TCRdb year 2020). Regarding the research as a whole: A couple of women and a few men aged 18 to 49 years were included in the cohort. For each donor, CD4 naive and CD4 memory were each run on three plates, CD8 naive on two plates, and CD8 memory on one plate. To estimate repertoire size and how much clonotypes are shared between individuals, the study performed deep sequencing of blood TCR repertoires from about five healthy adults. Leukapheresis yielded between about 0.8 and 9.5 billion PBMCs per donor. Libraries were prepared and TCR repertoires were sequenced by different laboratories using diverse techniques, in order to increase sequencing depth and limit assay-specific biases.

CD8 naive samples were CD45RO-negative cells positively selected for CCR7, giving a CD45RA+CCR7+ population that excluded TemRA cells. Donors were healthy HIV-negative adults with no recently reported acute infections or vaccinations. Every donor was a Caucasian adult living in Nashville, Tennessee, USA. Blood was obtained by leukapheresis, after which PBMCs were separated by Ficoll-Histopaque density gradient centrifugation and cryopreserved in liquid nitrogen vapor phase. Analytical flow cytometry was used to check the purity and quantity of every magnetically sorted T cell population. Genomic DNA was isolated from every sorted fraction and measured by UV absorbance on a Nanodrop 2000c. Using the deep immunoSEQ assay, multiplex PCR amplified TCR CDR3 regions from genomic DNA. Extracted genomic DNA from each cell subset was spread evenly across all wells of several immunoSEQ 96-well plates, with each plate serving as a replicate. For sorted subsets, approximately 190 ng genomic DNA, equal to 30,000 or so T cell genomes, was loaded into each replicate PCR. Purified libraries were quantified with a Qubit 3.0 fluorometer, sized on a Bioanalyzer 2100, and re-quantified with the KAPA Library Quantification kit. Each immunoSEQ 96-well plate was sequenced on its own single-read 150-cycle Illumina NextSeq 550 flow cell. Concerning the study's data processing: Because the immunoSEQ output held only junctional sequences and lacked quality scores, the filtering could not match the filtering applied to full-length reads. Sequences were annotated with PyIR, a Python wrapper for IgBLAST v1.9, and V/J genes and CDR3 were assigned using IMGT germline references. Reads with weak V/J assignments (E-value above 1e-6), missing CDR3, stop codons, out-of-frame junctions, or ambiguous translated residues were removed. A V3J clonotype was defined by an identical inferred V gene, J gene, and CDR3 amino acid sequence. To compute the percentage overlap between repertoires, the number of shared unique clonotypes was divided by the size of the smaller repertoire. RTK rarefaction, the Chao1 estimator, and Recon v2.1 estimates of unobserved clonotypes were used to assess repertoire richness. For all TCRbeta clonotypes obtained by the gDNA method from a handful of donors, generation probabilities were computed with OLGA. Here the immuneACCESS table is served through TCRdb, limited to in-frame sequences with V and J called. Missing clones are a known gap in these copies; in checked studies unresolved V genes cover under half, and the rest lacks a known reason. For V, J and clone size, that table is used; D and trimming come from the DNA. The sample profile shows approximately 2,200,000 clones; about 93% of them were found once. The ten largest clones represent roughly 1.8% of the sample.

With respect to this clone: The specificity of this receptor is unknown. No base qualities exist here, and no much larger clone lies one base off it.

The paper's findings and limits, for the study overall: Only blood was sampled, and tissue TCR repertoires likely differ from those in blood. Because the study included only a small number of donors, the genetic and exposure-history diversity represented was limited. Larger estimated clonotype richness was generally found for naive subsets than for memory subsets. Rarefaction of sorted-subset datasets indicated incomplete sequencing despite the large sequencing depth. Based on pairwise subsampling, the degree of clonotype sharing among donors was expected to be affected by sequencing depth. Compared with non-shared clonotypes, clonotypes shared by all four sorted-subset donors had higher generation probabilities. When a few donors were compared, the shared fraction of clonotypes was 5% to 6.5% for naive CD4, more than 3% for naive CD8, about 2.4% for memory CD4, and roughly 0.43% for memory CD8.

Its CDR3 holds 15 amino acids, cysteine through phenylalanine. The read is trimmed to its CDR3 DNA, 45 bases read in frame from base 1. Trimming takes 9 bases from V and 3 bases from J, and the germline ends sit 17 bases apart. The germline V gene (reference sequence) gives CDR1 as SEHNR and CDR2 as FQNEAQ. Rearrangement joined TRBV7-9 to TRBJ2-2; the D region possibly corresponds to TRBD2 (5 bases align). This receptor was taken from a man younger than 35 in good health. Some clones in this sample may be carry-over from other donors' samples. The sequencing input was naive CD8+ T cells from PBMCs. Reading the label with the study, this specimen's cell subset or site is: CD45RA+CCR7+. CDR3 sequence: CARLPLEAYTGELFF. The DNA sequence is TGTGCCAGACTTCCCCTGGAGGCATACACCGGGGAGCTGTTTTTT.